The subject of this entry is one T cell receptor beta chain. The data originate from a study of blood T cell repertoires in COVID-19. Profiled with immunoSEQ multiplex PCR; TCRdb holds only in-frame clones, not every one. The table lists about 310,000 clones, approximately 86% of them singletons. The trim removed 5 bases at V and 10 bases at J, leaving 11 bases unmatched. Looked up from germline, CDR1 is MDHEN and CDR2 is SYDVKM. This CDR3 has 14 amino acids. The chain has TRBV28 and TRBJ2-3, with 8 bases matching TRBD1. Specimen: PBMCs or T cells enriched from blood (not recorded which). The clonotype was recovered from a woman aged 18 to 35 who had recovered from COVID-19. As DNA, the CDR3 is TGTGCCAGCAGTCTAGGACAGGGAGTTAGAGCGCAGTATTTT. Its translation: CASSLGQGVRAQYF. The whole variable domain, filled in from reference TRBV28 and TRBJ2-3, reads DVKVTQSSRYLVKRTGEKVFLECVQDMDHENMFWYRQDPGLGLRLIYFSYDVKMKEKGDIPEGYSVSREKKERFSLILESASTNQTSMYLCASSLGQGVRAQYFGPGTRLTVL.